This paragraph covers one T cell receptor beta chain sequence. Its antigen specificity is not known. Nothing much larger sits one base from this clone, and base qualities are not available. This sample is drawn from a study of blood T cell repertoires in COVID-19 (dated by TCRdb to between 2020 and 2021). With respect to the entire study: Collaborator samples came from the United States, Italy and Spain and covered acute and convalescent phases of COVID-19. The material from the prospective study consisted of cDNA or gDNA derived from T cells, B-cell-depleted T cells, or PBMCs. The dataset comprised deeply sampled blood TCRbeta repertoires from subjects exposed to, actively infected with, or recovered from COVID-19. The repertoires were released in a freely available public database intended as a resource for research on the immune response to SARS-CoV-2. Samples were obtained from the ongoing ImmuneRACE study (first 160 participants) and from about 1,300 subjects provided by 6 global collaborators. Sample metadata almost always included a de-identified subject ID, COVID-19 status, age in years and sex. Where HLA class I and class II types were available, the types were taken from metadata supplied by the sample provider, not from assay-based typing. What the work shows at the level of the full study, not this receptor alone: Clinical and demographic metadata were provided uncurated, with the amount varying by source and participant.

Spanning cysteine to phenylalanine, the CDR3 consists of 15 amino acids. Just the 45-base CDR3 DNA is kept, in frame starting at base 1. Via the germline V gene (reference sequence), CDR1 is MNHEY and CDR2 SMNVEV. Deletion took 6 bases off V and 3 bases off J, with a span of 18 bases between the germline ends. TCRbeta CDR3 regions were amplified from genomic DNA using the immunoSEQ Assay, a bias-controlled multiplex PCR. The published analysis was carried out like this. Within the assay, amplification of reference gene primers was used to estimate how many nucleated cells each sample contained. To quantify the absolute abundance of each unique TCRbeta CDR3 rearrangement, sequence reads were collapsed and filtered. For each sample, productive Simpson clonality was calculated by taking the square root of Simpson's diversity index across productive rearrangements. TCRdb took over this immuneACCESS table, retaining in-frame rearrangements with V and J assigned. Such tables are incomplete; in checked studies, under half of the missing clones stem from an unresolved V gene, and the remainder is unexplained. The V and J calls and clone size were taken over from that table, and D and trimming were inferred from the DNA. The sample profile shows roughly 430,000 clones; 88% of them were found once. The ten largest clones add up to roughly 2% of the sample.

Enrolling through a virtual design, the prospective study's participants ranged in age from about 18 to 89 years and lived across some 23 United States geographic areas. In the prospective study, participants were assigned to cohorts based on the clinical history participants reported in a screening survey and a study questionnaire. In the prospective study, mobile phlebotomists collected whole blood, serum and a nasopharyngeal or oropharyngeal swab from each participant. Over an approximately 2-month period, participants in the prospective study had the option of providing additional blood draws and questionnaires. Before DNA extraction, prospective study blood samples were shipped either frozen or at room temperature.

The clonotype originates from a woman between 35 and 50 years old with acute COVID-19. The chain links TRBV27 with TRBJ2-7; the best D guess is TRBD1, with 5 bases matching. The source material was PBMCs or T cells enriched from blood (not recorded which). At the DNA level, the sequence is TGTGCCAGCAGGGAGAGACAGAGCCACAGCTACGAGCAGTACTTC. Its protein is CASRERQSHSYEQYF.